This T cell receptor beta chain was retrieved from a study of T-cell reconstitution after alpha-beta-depleted transplantation in children. Findings and caveats of the study: Expanded graft clones numbering several hundred reportedly gave rise to alpha-beta T cells about two months after transplant. T-cell counts and diversity at one year following transplant were attributed mainly to newly produced T cells. Several patients had high TCRbeta diversity at day 60; it came from surviving recipient T cells and thymic progenitors.

The CDR3 is made up of 16 amino acids. V lost 5 bases and J 0 bases, leaving 14 bases between the germline ends. Details on this clonotype: Its matching antigen is unknown.

The authors prepared the TCRbeta library with unique molecular identifiers. MiXCR, applied by TCRdb to the PCR reads, yields one record per CDR3 protein. This sample has approximately 50,000 distinct CDR3 sequences, with around half found just once. The clonotype comes from a boy in the first two years of life with SCID, due to receive a stem cell transplant. This chain connects TRBV12-3 or TRBV12-4 to TRBJ2-1; D is possibly TRBD2 (6 bases). The sequencing here drew on peripheral blood, taken before TCRalphabeta/CD19-depleted stem cell transplant. Here the CDR3 reads CASSPTSRGSYNEQFF. CDR3 sequence (DNA): TGTGCCAGCAGTCCCACTAGCAGAGGCTCCTACAATGAGCAGTTCTTC.